This T cell receptor (beta chain) was sequenced for a study of cytomegalovirus exposure and HLA in healthy donors. Study context: Around 85 million unique TCR sequences came from HLA-typed donors in an early release.

Germline CDR1 LGHNA, CDR2 YNFKEQ. V was pared by 0 bases and J by 6 bases, with 14 bases between. The CDR3 runs to 15 residues. PCR employed 60 Vbeta and 13 Jbeta primers. The data were produced by immunoSEQ multiplex PCR, yet TCRdb's version contains in-frame clones alone and is incomplete. Seen here are approximately 110,000 clones, over 60% observed once, and the top ten hold under 3%. Study-wide results and caveats: In a later analysis, TCR beta V- and J-gene trimming showed a link to a missense DCLRE1C variant. In a later analysis, donors in an Asian-associated ancestry cluster reportedly had fewer N-insertions in productive TCRs than the cohort mean.

A remark on this clone: Its antigen is as yet unknown.

Sequenced material: PBMCs. The chain uses TRBV4-2 and TRBJ1-2; no firm D call. The receptor's source is a woman younger than 35 in good health and CMV-seropositive. Written as DNA, the CDR3 is TGTGCCAGCAGCCAAGAGCGACGGGAGAGCGATGGCTACACCTTC. Encoded protein: CASSQERRESDGYTF.